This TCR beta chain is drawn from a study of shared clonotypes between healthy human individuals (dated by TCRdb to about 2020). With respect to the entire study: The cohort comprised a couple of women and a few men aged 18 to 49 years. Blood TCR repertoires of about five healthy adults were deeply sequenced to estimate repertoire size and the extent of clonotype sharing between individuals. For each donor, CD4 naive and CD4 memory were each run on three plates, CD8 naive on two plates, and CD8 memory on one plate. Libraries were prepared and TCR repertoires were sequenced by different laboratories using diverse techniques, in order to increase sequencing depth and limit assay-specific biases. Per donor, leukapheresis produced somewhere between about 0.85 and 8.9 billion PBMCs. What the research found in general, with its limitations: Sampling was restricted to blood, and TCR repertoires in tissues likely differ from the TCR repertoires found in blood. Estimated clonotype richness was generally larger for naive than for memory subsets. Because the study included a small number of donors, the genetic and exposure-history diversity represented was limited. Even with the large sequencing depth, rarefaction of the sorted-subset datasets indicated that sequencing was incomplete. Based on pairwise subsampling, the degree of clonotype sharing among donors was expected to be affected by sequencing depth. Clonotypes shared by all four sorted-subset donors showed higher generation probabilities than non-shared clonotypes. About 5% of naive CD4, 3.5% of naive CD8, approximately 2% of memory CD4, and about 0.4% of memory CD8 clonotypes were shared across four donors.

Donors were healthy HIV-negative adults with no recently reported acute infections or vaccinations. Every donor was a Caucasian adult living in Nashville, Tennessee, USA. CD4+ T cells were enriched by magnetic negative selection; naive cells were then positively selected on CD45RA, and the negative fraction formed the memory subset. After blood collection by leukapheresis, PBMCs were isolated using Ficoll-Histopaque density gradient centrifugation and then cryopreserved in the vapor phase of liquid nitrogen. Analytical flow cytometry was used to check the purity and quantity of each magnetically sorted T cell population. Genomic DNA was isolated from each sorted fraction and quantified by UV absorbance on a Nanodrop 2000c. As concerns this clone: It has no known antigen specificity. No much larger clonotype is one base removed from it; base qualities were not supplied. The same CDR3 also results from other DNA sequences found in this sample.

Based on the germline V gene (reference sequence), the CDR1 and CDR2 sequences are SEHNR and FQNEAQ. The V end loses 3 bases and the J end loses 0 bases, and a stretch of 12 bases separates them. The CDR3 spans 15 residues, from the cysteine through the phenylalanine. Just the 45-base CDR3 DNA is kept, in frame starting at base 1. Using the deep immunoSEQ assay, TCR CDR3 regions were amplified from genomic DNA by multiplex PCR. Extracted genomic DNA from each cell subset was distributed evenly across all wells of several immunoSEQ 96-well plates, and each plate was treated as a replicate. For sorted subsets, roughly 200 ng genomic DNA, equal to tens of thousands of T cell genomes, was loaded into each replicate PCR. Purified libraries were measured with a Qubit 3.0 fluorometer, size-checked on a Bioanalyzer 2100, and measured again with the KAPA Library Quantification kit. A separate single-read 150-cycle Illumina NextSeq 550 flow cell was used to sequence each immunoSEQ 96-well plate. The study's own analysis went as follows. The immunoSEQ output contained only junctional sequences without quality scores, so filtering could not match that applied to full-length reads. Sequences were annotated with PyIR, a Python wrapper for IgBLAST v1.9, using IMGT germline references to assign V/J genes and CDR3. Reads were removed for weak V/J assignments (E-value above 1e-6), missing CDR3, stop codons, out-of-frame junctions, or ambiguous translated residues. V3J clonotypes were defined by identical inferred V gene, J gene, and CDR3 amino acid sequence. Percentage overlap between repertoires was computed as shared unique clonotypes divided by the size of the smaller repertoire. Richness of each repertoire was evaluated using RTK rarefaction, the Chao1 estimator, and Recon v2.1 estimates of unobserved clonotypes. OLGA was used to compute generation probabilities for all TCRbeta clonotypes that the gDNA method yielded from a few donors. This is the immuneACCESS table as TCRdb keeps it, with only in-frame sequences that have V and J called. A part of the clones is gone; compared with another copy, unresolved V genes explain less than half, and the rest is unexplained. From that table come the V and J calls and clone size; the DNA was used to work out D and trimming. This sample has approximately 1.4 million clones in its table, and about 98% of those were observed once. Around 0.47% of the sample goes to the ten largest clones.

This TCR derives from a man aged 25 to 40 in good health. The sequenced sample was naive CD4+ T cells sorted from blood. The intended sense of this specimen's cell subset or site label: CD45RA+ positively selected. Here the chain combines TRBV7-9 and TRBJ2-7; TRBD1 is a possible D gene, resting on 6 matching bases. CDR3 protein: CASSFIQGSSYEQYF. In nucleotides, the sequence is TGTGCCAGCAGCTTTATTCAGGGGAGCTCCTACGAGCAGTACTTC. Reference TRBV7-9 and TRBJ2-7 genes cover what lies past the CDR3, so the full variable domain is DTGVSQNPRHKITKRGQNVTFRCDPISEHNRLYWYRQTLGQGPEFLTYFQNEAQLEKSRLLSDRFSAERPKGSFSTLEIQRTEQGDSAMYLCASSFIQGSSYEQYFGPGTRLTVT.